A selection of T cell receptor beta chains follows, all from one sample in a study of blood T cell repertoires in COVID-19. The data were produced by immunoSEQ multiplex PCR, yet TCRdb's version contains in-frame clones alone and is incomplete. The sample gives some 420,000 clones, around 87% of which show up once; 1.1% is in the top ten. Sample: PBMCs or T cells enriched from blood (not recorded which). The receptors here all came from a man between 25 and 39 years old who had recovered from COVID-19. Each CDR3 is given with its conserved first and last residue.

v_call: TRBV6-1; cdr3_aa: CASSEGSWSSYEQYF
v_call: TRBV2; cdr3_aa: CASSAQNYEQYF
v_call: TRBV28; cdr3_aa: CASSPHAGHTEAFF
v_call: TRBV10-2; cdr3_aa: CASCHSPYSGANVLTF
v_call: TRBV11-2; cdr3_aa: CASSLDRVGDTEAFF
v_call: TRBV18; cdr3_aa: CASSPDRFLFFF
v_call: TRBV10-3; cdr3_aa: CAIGQGLNQPQHF
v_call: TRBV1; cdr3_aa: CTSSQDRRKNTGELFF
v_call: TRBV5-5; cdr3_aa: CASSPFQPGDYDTQYF
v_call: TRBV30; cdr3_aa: CAWSVRPLGGVYGYTF
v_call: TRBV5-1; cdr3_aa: CASSAGTSGKNTGELFF
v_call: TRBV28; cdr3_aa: CASSPPGQGLVNTEAFF
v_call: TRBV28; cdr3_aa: CATVASTDTQYF
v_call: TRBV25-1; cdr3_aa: CASSESRGANYGYTF
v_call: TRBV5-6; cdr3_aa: CASSRTGSNNEQFF
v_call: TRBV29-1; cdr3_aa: CSALYGGGGTEAFF
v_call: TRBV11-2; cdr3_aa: CASSLAGQGYTEAFF
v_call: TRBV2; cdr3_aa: CASSGRSGVEQYF
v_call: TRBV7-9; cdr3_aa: CASETTGGFTEAFF
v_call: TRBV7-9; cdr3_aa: CASSPTGVGGYTF
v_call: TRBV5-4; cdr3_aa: CASSPIVAGGAGELFF
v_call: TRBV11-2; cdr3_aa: CASSLDKAGEDGYTF
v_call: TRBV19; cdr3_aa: CASSGLNQPQHF
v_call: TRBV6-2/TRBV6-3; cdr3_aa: CASSYNRWARYTF
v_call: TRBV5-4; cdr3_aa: CASSFERFQTGEQYF
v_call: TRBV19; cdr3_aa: CASSIDRQAEAFF
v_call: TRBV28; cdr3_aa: CASSHGSVEPQHF
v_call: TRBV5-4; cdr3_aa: CASSTGTGSVLTF
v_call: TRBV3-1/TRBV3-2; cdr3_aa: CASSSGQQETQYF
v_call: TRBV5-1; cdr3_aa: CASSNRLTGDNSPLHF
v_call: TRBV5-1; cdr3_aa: CASSFNRGQETQYF
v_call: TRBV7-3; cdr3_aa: CASSLRAGHYNEQFF
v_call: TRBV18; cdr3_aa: CASSPGTAGNTIYF
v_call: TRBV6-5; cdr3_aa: CASSKQGVQETQYF
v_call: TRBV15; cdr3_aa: CATSRDRTAYEQYF
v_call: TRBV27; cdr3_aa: CASSLSAPTEAFF
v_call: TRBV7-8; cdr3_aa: CASRDRFQETQYF